The rows below give T cell receptor beta chains drawn from one sample of a study of T cell clones after liver transplantation. Method: immunoSEQ multiplex PCR; TCRdb's copy keeps in-frame clones and lacks some. The data contain tens of thousands of clones, about 70% of them singletons. Specimen: CD4+ T cells from blood, collected at the 22-month timepoint. Receptor source: a human patient who received a liver transplant. Some T cells may be supplied by the graft donor. Each CDR3 is given with its conserved first and last residue. A D gene is named only where the DNA matches it firmly. Rows may omit the clone size; those that give it use once, few, many or a size class.

V gene	J gene	D gene	clone size	CDR3 DNA	CDR3 protein
TRBV27	TRBJ2-7	TRBD2	.	TGTGCCAGCAGTCCGAAAGCGGGGGGCTACGAGCAGTACTTC	CASSPKAGGYEQYF
TRBV2	TRBJ2-7	TRBD2	.	TGTGCCAGCGTGACTAGCGGGGAATACGAGCAGTACTTC	CASVTSGEYEQYF
TRBV5-4	TRBJ2-3	TRBD2	.	TGTGCCAGCAGCTCGGGACTAGCGGGGGCCGGGGGAGATACGCAGTATTTT	CASSSGLAGAGGDTQYF
TRBV21-1	TRBJ1-1	.	.	TGTGCCAGCAGCAAAGAAAACACTGAAGCTTTCTTT	CASSKENTEAFF
TRBV10-3	TRBJ2-3	TRBD1	.	TGTGCCATCAGCCCGACAGGGGGTCGCACGGATACGCAGTATTTT	CAISPTGGRTDTQYF
TRBV19	TRBJ2-7	.	.	TGTGCCAGTAGTACAAGGGGGGGGCCAGGGTACGAGCAGTACTTC	CASSTRGGPGYEQYF
TRBV18	TRBJ2-2	TRBD2	.	TGTGCCAGCTCACCACCGGGGCGGACTAGCGGGAACACCGGGGAGCTGTTTTTT	CASSPPGRTSGNTGELFF
TRBV7-2	TRBJ2-3	TRBD1	.	TGTGCCAGCAGCTTCGACAGGGTGGGGACAGATACGCAGTATTTT	CASSFDRVGTDTQYF
TRBV7-2	TRBJ1-4	TRBD1	few	TGTGCCAGCAGCTACGGACAGGGGGCGCATGAAAAACTGTTTTTT	CASSYGQGAHEKLFF
TRBV6-1	TRBJ1-5	TRBD1	.	TGTGCCAGCAGTGAAGGACTGACAGGGAACCATCAGCCCCAGCATTTT	CASSEGLTGNHQPQHF
TRBV9	TRBJ1-5	TRBD1	.	TGTGCCAGCAGCCCAGGACAGGGCGGCAATCAGCCCCAGCATTTT	CASSPGQGGNQPQHF
TRBV16	TRBJ1-1	TRBD1	.	TGTGCCAGCAGCCCTAGGCAGGGGGACACTGAAGCTTTCTTT	CASSPRQGDTEAFF
TRBV19	TRBJ2-7	TRBD1	.	TGTGCCAGTAGTATAGAAGGGACAGGGGCCTACGAGCAGTACTTC	CASSIEGTGAYEQYF
TRBV27	TRBJ2-6	TRBD2	.	TGTGCCAGCAGTTTTCGCGGGGGGGTTGGGGCCAACGTCCTGACTTTC	CASSFRGGVGANVLTF
TRBV19	TRBJ2-2	.	.	TGTGCCACCGGCAAGTTCGCGAACACCGGGGAGCTGTTTTTT	CATGKFANTGELFF
TRBV25-1	TRBJ2-5	.	few	TGTGCCACCCTTTGGGGGGAGACCCAGTACTTC	CATLWGETQYF